These 15 T cell receptor beta chains originate from one sample sequenced in a study of Graves' ophthalmopathy and Graves' hyperthyroidism. Amplified material comprised TCR beta CDR3 regions derived from RNA transcripts. An initial RT-PCR round employing HTBI primers preceded a second-round multiplex PCR. TCRdb re-analysed the multiplex PCR reads in MiXCR, keeping a single row per CDR3 protein. The repertoire holds some 1.1 million distinct CDR3 sequences, approximately 35% seen once, with more than 9.5% in the top ten. Material for sequencing was peripheral blood or thyroid tissue (not recorded which). These receptors were taken from an adult man with Graves' hyperthyroidism.

Comment on this clonotype: This CDR3 is missing its conserved last phenylalanine or tryptophan, likely due to a read error. It is unclear where the CDR3 begins or ends on the DNA, so no DNA is shown, and the CDR3 is as TCRdb lists it. The gene calls are TRBV20-1 and TRBJ2-5; the D call in the table, TRBD2, was not verified against the DNA. The CDR3 length is 9 residues, termini included. Germline loops: CDR1 DFQATT, CDR2 SNEGSKA (reference sequence). The chain's CDR3 is CSATQGLAG.

The chain has TRBV7-9 and TRBJ1-1; no clear D. The CDR3 extends over 15 amino acids. V gave up 3 bases and J gave up 1 base, with 12 bases separating them. CDR1 and CDR2 (germline): SEHNR, FQNEAQ (reference sequence). The CDR3: CASSLAHTTNTEAFF. The CDR3 DNA reads TGTGCCAGCAGCTTGGCCCACACGACGAACACTGAAGCTTTCTTT.

This clonotype was counted ten times or more. This rearrangement joins TRBV10-3 to TRBJ2-5; D is uncertain. Germline CDR1 ENHRY, CDR2 SYGVKD. CDR3 size: 14 residues. The V and J ends lost 2 bases and 1 base respectively, with 8 bases between them. CDR3 residues: CAISEVGPQETQYF. The CDR3 region has the DNA TGTGCCATCAGTGAGGTGGGCCCCCAAGAGACCCAGTACTTC.

The chain employs TRBV24-1 and TRBJ2-3, with unresolved D. Germline V gene data show CDR1 as KGHDR and CDR2 as SFDVKD. The CDR3 is 12 amino acids. With 5 bases removed from V and 2 bases from J, the gap between germline ends came to 4 bases. In DNA form, the CDR3 reads TGTGCCACCAGTGGAACCACAGATACGCAGTATTTT. Protein sequence: CATSGTTDTQYF.

The chain joins TRBV5-6 to TRBJ2-2, with a tentative D call TRBD2 (5 bases). Trimming left V 0 bases short and J 3 bases short, with 12 bases between. The germline V gene has CDR1 SGHDT and CDR2 YYEEEE. This CDR3 has 16 amino acids. The CDR3 DNA reads as TGTGCCAGCAGCTTGGGCCCCGGACTGGACACCGGGGAGCTGTTTTTT. Its translation is CASSLGPGLDTGELFF. The variable domain in full, with the rest retrieved from reference TRBV5-6 and TRBJ2-2, is DAGVTQSPTHLIKTRGQQVTLRCSPKSGHDTVSWYQQALGQGPQFIFQYYEEEERQRGNFPDRFSGHQFPNYSSELNVNALLLGDSALYLCASSLGPGLDTGELFFGEGSRLTVL.

The genes are TRBV5-8 and TRBJ2-5, with D perhaps assigned TRBD1 or TRBD2 (5 bases each). Deletions cut 4 bases from V and 5 bases from J, with 15 bases between. Looked up from germline, CDR1 is SGHTS and CDR2 is YDEGEE. The CDR3 covers 14 residues. The CDR3 loop is CASSPLAGTETQYF. The CDR3 coding sequence is TGTGCCAGCAGCCCCCTGGCCGGGACCGAGACCCAGTACTTC. The complete variable domain, with remaining parts taken from reference TRBV5-8 and TRBJ2-5, reads EAGVTQSPTHLIKTRGQQATLRCSPISGHTSVYWYQQALGLGLQFLLWYDEGEERNRGNFPPRFSGRQFPNYSSELNVNALELEDSALYLCASSPLAGTETQYFGPGTRLLVL.

The chain carries TRBV7-8 and TRBJ1-6, with 8 bases that match TRBD1. CDR1 and CDR2 (germline): SGHVS, FQNEAQ. This CDR3 region has 16 residues. Trimming cost V 0 bases and J 9 bases; bases outside gene matches: 7. The CDR3 region is CASSLARAGGSSPLHF. The CDR3 region has the DNA TGTGCCAGCAGCTTAGCCCGGGCAGGGGGCAGTTCACCCCTCCACTTT.

There are many counts of this clonotype. V usage is TRBV6-6 and J usage is TRBJ1-5, with D unclear. CDR3 length equals 13 residues. V was pared by 0 bases and J by 6 bases, with 6 bases between. In germline, CDR1 is MNHNY, CDR2 SVGAGI (reference sequence). The CDR3 spells CASSYSTSQPQHF. Written as DNA, the CDR3 is TGTGCCAGCAGTTACTCCACTAGTCAGCCCCAGCATTTT.

The chain uses TRBV7-2 and TRBJ2-7, with 7 bases aligning to TRBD1. Trimming removed 5 bases from V and 3 bases from J; junction bases left unmatched: 7. The germline gives CDR1 SGHTA, CDR2 FQGNSA. The length of the CDR3 is 14 residues. CDR3 sequence reads: CASSRGGRIYEQYF. DNA for the CDR3: TGTGCCAGCAGCCGAGGGGGCAGAATCTACGAGCAGTACTTC.

CDR3 sequence: CASSQTPGLHSYEQYF. DNA of the CDR3: TGTGCCAGCAGTCAGACTCCGGGACTCCACTCCTACGAGCAGTACTTC. The chain is built from TRBV27 and TRBJ2-7; TRBD2 might be the D (6 bases). Germline V gene lookup returns CDR1 MNHEY and CDR2 SMNVEV (reference sequence). V was shortened by 5 bases and J by 0 bases, with 17 bases between the two germline ends. The CDR3 consists of 16 residues.

This clonotype was counted many times. The chain employs TRBV3-1 and TRBJ2-7, with no clear D. V lost 6 bases and J 2 bases, leaving 11 bases between the germline ends. CDR1 and CDR2 from the germline V gene are LGHDT and YNNKEL (reference sequence). This CDR3 has 13 residues. DNA for the CDR3: TGTGCCAGCAGTCAGGTTGGGGCCTACGAGCAGTACTTC. It specifies CASSQVGAYEQYF.

This clonotype was detected many times. The chain links TRBV24-1 to TRBJ2-2; D may be TRBD1 (5 bases). The CDR3 runs 16 residues. V lost 0 bases to trimming and J lost 3 bases, with 10 bases between them. The germline V gene has CDR1 KGHDR and CDR2 SFDVKD. CDR3 loop: CATSDLKGKDTGELFF. In DNA, the CDR3 is TGTGCCACCAGTGATTTGAAGGGGAAGGACACCGGGGAGCTGTTTTTT.

This clonotype was detected ten times or more. The rearrangement uses TRBV20-1 and TRBJ1-5, with unresolved D. Germline V gene data show CDR1 as DFQATT and CDR2 as SNEGSKA (reference sequence). This CDR3 comprises 14 residues. Trimming took off 2 bases at V and 2 bases at J, with 10 bases between the two ends. CDR3 protein: CSARRSQGNQPQHF. The CDR3 DNA is TGCAGTGCTAGACGTTCGCAGGGCAATCAGCCCCAGCATTTT.

The genes are TRBV27 and TRBJ1-6, with D uncertain. Germline loops: CDR1 MNHEY, CDR2 SMNVEV (reference sequence). The CDR3 has 15 residues. V lost 1 base and J lost 1, with 5 bases in between. CDR3 DNA sequence: TGTGCCAGCAGTTTATGGGTGTCCTATAATTCACCCCTCCACTTT. It translates to CASSLWVSYNSPLHF.

V is TRBV19 and J is TRBJ1-5, with 8 nucleotides matching TRBD1. V was pared by 5 bases and J by 4 bases, with 4 bases of the junction left unmatched. CDR3 size: 14 residues. CDR1 is LNHDA, CDR2 SQIVND, per germline (reference sequence). This CDR3 is CASSWDRTNQPQHF. The CDR3 DNA reads as TGTGCCAGTAGTTGGGACAGGACAAATCAGCCCCAGCATTTT.